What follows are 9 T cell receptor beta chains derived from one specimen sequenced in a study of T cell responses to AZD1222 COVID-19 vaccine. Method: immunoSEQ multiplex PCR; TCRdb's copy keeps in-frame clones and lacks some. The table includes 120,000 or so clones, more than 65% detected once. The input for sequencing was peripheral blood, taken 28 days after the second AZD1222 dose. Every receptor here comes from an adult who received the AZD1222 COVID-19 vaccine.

CDR3 residues: CASSPRTENHGYTF. The DNA for the CDR3 is TGTGCCAGCAGCCCCCGGACGGAAAACCATGGCTACACCTTC. The chain combines TRBV7-2 with TRBJ1-2; no clear D. The CDR3 is 14 amino acids. V lost 5 bases and J lost 6, with 16 bases in between. The V gene's germline CDR1 is SGHTA and CDR2 FQGNSA.

Written as DNA, the CDR3 is TGTGCCAGTAGTATAGGGGACAACTATGGCTACACCTTC. It is translated as CASSIGDNYGYTF. The gene calls are TRBV19 and TRBJ1-2; a weak D match, TRBD1 (5 bases). V was cut by 1 base and J by 2 bases, with 5 bases left in between. The CDR3 spans 13 residues. Germline CDR1 and CDR2: LNHDA and SQIVND (reference sequence).

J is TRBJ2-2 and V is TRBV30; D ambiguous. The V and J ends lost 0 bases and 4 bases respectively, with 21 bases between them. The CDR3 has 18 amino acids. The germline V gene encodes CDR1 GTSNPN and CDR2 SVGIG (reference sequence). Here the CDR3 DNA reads TGTGCCTGGAGTGTACTCCCCCCGACTTCCAGTATCACCGGGGAGCTGTTTTTT. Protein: CAWSVLPPTSSITGELFF.

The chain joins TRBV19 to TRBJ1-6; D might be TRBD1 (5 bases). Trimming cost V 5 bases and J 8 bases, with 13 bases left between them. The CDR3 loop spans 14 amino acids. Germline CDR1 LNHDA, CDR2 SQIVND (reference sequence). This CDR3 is CASSLGVVDSPLHF. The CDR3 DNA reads TGTGCCAGTAGTCTAGGGGTCGTAGATTCACCCCTCCACTTT.

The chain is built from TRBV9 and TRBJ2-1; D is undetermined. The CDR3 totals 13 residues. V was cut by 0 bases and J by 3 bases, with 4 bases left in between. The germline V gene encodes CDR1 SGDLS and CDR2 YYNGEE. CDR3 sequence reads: CASSVEDYNEQFF. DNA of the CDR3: TGTGCCAGCAGCGTAGAAGACTACAATGAGCAGTTCTTC.

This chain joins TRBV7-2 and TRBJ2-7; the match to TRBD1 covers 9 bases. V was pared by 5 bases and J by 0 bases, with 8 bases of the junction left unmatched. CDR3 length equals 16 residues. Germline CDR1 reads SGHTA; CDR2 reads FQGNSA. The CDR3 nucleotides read TGTGCCAGCAGCGAACCGGGACAGGGCAGCTCCTACGAGCAGTACTTC. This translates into CASSEPGQGSSYEQYF.

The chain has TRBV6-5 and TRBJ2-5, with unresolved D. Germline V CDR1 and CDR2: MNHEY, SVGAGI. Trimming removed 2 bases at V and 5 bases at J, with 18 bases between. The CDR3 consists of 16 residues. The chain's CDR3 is CASSYPQGGMRETQYF. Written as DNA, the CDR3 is TGTGCCAGCAGTTACCCCCAAGGTGGGATGCGGGAGACCCAGTACTTC.

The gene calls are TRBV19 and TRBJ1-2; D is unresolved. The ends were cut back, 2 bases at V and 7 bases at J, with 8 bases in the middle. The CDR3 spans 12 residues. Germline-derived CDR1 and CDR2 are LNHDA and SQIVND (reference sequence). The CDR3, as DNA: TGTGCCAGTAGTATACGTCCAGGTGGCTACACCTTC. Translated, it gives CASSIRPGGYTF. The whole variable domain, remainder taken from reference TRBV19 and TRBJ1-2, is DGGITQSPKYLFRKEGQNVTLSCEQNLNHDAMYWYRQDPGQGLRLIYYSQIVNDFQKGDIAEGYSVSREKKESFPLTVTSAQKNPTAFYLCASSIRPGGYTFGSGTRLTVV.

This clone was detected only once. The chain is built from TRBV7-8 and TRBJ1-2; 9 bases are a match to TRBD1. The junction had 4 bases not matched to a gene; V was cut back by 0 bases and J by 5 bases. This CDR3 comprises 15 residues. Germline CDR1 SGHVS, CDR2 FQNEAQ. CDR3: CASSLAPGQGYGYTF. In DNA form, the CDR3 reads TGTGCCAGCAGCTTAGCGCCCGGACAGGGGTATGGCTACACCTTC. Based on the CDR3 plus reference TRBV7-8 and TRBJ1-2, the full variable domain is GAGVSQSPRYKVAKRGQDVALRCDPISGHVSLFWYQQALGQGPEFLTYFQNEAQLDKSGLPSDRFFAERPEGSVSTLKIQRTQQEDSAVYLCASSLAPGQGYGYTFGSGTRLTVV.